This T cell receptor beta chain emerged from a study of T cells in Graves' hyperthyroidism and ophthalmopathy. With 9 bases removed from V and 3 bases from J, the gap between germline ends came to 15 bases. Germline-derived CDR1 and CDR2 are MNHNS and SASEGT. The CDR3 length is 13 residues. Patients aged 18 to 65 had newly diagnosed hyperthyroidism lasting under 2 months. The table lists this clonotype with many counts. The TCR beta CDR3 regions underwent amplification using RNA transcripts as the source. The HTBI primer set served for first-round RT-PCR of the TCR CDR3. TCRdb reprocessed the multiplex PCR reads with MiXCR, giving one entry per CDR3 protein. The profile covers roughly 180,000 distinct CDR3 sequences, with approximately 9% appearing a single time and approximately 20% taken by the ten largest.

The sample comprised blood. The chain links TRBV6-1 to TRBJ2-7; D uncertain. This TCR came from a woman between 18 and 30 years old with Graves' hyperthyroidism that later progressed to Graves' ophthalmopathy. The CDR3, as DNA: TGTGCCAGTAGAAGGACGGGTAGCTACGAGCAGTACTTC. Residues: CASRRTGSYEQYF.